The 22 T cell receptor beta chains in this list originate from one sample, sequenced in a study of PD-L1 blockade in urothelial cancer. The time point denotes: pretreatment peripheral blood. Using immunoSEQ multiplex PCR, the repertoire was profiled, and TCRdb retains in-frame clones only, with some absent. The sample consists of 45,000 to 70,000 clones, roughly 87% of them appearing once. This material consisted of PBMCs, taken around atezolizumab (anti-PD-L1) treatment. These TCRs come from a man between 65 and 85 years old with urothelial cancer.

The V call is TRBV5-4, the J call TRBJ2-6; TRBD2 might be the D (6 bases). The V and J ends lost 0 bases and 0 bases respectively, with 7 bases between them. The germline gives CDR1 SGHNT, CDR2 YYREEE (reference sequence). This CDR3 contains 16 residues. The CDR3 sequence: CASSLDGSSGANVLTF. CDR3 in DNA: TGTGCCAGCAGCTTGGACGGGAGCTCTGGGGCCAACGTCCTGACTTTC. The full variable domain, in which reference TRBV5-4 and TRBJ2-6 provide the parts outside the CDR3, is ETGVTQSPTHLIKTRGQQVTLRCSSQSGHNTVSWYQQALGQGPQFIFQYYREEENGRGNFPPRFSGLQFPNYSSELNVNALELDDSALYLCASSLDGSSGANVLTFGAGSRLTVL.

V and J are TRBV28 and TRBJ2-7; no definite D call. The germline gives CDR1 MDHEN, CDR2 SYDVKM. There are 13 residues in the CDR3. Trimming removed 2 bases at V and 5 bases at J, with 10 bases between. CDR3 sequence (DNA): TGTGCCAGCAGTTTAGGTTCTGGCAACGAGCAGTACTTC. Amino acid sequence: CASSLGSGNEQYF.

The V gene is TRBV10-3, the J gene TRBJ2-3, with TRBD1 as a possible D gene (5 bases). The CDR3 is 15 amino acids. V dropped 4 bases and J dropped 3 bases, with 14 bases sitting between them. Looked up from germline, CDR1 is ENHRY and CDR2 is SYGVKD. In DNA form, the CDR3 reads TGTGCCATCAGTGGGGGCAGGGCGCGGACAGATACGCAGTATTTT. This translates into CAISGGRARTDTQYF.

The chain uses TRBV7-2 and TRBJ1-2, with 8 positions matching TRBD1. The V gene end was trimmed by 1 base and the J gene end by 4 bases; junction bases not matched to a gene: 2. Germline CDR1 SGHTA, CDR2 FQGNSA. The CDR3 spans 14 residues. The CDR3 spells CASSLGGQGYGYTF. The CDR3 coding sequence is TGTGCCAGCAGCTTAGGCGGACAGGGCTATGGCTACACCTTC.

The chain couples TRBV9 to TRBJ2-3, with 11 bases fitting TRBD2. CDR3 length: 15 amino acids. Germline V gene lookup returns CDR1 SGDLS and CDR2 YYNGEE. Unmatched junction bases numbered 5, after V lost 2 bases and J lost 6 bases. The CDR3 DNA follows: TGTGCCAGCAGCGTGACTAGCGGGGTCGGGGATACGCAGTATTTT. Translated: CASSVTSGVGDTQYF. The full variable domain, in which reference TRBV9 and TRBJ2-3 provide the parts outside the CDR3, is DSGVTQTPKHLITATGQRVTLRCSPRSGDLSVYWYQQSLDQGLQFLIQYYNGEERAKGNILERFSAQQFPDLHSELNLSSLELGDSALYFCASSVTSGVGDTQYFGPGTRLTVL.

The chain uses TRBV7-6 and TRBJ2-7; perhaps TRBD2 as D (5 bases). Trimming cost V 5 bases and J 1 base, with 9 bases left between them. The germline gives CDR1 SGHVS, CDR2 FNYEAQ. The CDR3 length is 13 residues. CDR3 nucleotides: TGTGCCAGCAGCCCCCCGGGGTCCTACGAGCAGTACTTC. It specifies CASSPPGSYEQYF.

This chain uses TRBV7-8 with TRBJ2-7; D might be TRBD1 (5 bases). The CDR3 runs to 14 residues. Germline CDR1 is SGHVS and CDR2 is FQNEAQ. V was clipped by 3 bases and J by 3 bases, with 12 bases between them. The CDR3 coding sequence is TGTGCCAGCAGCTTGCCAGGGTCTTTCTACGAGCAGTACTTC. This gives the protein CASSLPGSFYEQYF.

The rearrangement uses TRBV6-5 and TRBJ2-1, with 11 bases lining up with TRBD2. Germline CDR1 and CDR2: MNHEY and SVGAGI. V trimming: 2 bases; J trimming: 6 bases; junction bases outside the gene matches: 6. The CDR3 consists of 16 residues. CDR3: CASSYKLAGESNEQFF. The CDR3 region has the DNA TGTGCCAGCAGTTACAAACTAGCGGGAGAGTCCAATGAGCAGTTCTTC.

The gene calls are TRBV7-3 and TRBJ1-1; TRBD1 agrees at 7 bases. This CDR3 contains 14 residues. Trimming at V came to 3 bases and at J to 0 bases, leaving 1 base not matched to a gene. The V gene's germline CDR1 is SGHTA and CDR2 FQGTGA. The CDR3 sequence is CASSFDRVNTEAFF. The CDR3 DNA sequence: TGTGCCAGCAGCTTCGACAGGGTGAACACTGAAGCTTTCTTT.

The chain joins TRBV7-2 to TRBJ2-7; D is possibly TRBD2 (7 bases). Germline V gene lookup returns CDR1 SGHTA and CDR2 FQGNSA. The V end lost 2 bases, the J end lost 3 bases, and 14 bases lay between the germline ends. This CDR3 spans 15 amino acids. In DNA form, the CDR3 reads TGTGCCAGCAGCTTATCTGGGGGAGGGGGCTACGAGCAGTACTTC. Protein product: CASSLSGGGGYEQYF.

The chain carries TRBV10-2 and TRBJ2-1, with no clear D. Germline V gene sequence: CDR1 WSHSY, CDR2 SAAADI. V was trimmed by 8 bases and J by 3 bases, leaving 11 bases between them. CDR3 size: 13 residues. CDR3 bases: TGCGCCAGCTCCGAGGCCTTCTACAATGAGCAGTTCTTC. Translated, it gives CASSEAFYNEQFF.

This clone came up once. The chain joins TRBV5-1 to TRBJ2-2; D is perhaps TRBD1 (6 bases). Germline V gene lookup returns CDR1 SGHRS and CDR2 YFSETQ. The ends were cut back, 5 bases at V and 4 bases at J, with 18 bases in the middle. The CDR3 consists of 16 residues. The CDR3 protein is CASRLQGSPGTGELFF. CDR3 nucleotide sequence: TGCGCCAGCAGGTTACAGGGTTCCCCGGGCACCGGGGAGCTGTTTTTT.

The chain joins TRBV7-2 to TRBJ2-3, with D maybe TRBD2 (5 bases). This CDR3 is 16 amino acids long. V was shortened by 1 base and J by 2 bases, with 13 bases between the two germline ends. Germline loops: CDR1 SGHTA, CDR2 FQGNSA. CDR3 loop: CASSLGGSGPTDTQYF. CDR3 DNA sequence: TGTGCCAGCAGCTTAGGAGGGAGCGGCCCCACAGATACGCAGTATTTT.

This clone was recorded a few times. The genes are TRBV4-1 and TRBJ2-4; D gene unclear. CDR1 is MGHRA, CDR2 YSYEKL, per germline. CDR3 length: 15 amino acids. V was trimmed by 3 bases and J by 0 bases, leaving 9 bases between them. The CDR3 sequence: CASSQLPGAKNIQYF. The CDR3 nucleotides are TGCGCCAGCAGCCAGTTACCGGGAGCCAAAAACATTCAGTACTTC.

V gene TRBV9 combines with J gene TRBJ2-1; 7 bases align to TRBD1. Germline assignment: CDR1 SGDLS and CDR2 YYNGEE. V shed 5 bases and J 10 bases; nucleotides not matched to a gene: 12. The CDR3 consists of 14 residues. CDR3 DNA sequence: TGTGCCAGCAGTCCCGCGGACAGGTACGGGGAGCAGTTCTTC. Its translation: CASSPADRYGEQFF.

The rearrangement uses TRBV4-2 and TRBJ1-1; TRBD1 aligns across 8 bases. CDR3 size: 14 residues. Per germline, CDR1 LGHNA and CDR2 YNFKEQ. With V trimmed by 4 bases and J by 2 bases, 3 bases remained unmatched. The CDR3 reads CASSLGQGNTEAFF. The CDR3 nucleotides are TGTGCCAGCAGCCTCGGACAGGGAAACACTGAAGCTTTCTTT.

This chain joins TRBV7-9 and TRBJ1-5; D is uncertain. This CDR3 comprises 15 residues. With 3 bases removed from V and 7 bases from J, the gap between germline ends came to 16 bases. The germline V gene encodes CDR1 SEHNR and CDR2 FQNEAQ (reference sequence). The CDR3 sequence: CASSLADGPGQPQHF. CDR3 DNA sequence: TGTGCCAGCAGCTTGGCCGACGGCCCCGGGCAGCCCCAGCATTTT.

V and J are TRBV18 and TRBJ2-1, with D possibly being TRBD1 (6 bases). The V and J ends lost 3 bases and 4 bases respectively, with 10 bases between them. This CDR3 contains 14 residues. The V gene's germline CDR1 is KGHSH and CDR2 LQKENI. CDR3 sequence (DNA): TGTGCCAGCTCACCGGTGGACAGATACAATGAGCAGTTCTTC. Translating it yields CASSPVDRYNEQFF.

The V gene is TRBV9, the J gene TRBJ2-1; 9 bases fit TRBD1. The germline gives CDR1 SGDLS, CDR2 YYNGEE. The CDR3 sequence is 14 residues long. V lost 4 bases, J lost 5 bases, and 4 bases stayed unmatched. The CDR3 protein is CASSQDRGNNEQFF. In DNA, the CDR3 is TGTGCCAGCAGCCAGGACAGGGGAAACAATGAGCAGTTCTTC.

The rearrangement joins TRBV7-9 to TRBJ2-7, with TRBD2 identical over 10 bases. With 4 bases clipped from V and 6 bases from J, the junction kept 6 bases outside the gene matches. The CDR3 sequence is 14 residues long. In germline, CDR1 is SEHNR, CDR2 FQNEAQ (reference sequence). The CDR3 loop reads CASSSSGSLTEQYF. The CDR3 coding sequence is TGTGCCAGCAGCTCTAGCGGGAGCCTAACCGAGCAGTACTTC.

V is TRBV28 and J is TRBJ2-5; the match to TRBD2 covers 16 bases. After removal of 5 bases from V and 5 bases from J, the junction contained 29 bases not matched to a gene. Germline V gene sequence: CDR1 MDHEN, CDR2 SYDVKM. The CDR3 totals 24 residues. The CDR3 protein is CASSGTFRSGTSGRARRMGETQYF. CDR3 bases: TGTGCCAGCAGTGGAACCTTCAGATCCGGGACTAGCGGGAGGGCGCGACGGATGGGGGAGACCCAGTACTTC.

The chain is built from TRBV30 and TRBJ2-1; TRBD1 matches at 8 bases. From germline, CDR1 is GTSNPN and CDR2 SVGIG (reference sequence). V lost 4 bases, J lost 5 bases, and 7 bases stayed unmatched. CDR3 length: 14 residues. The DNA of the CDR3 is TGTGCCTGGACCCTAGGACAGGGTAACAATGAGCAGTTCTTC. This sequence encodes CAWTLGQGNNEQFF.